Listed below are T cell receptor beta chains from one sample, sequenced in a study of blood T cell repertoires in COVID-19. The table came from immunoSEQ multiplex PCR; TCRdb's copy has only in-frame clones and leaves some out. The sample holds roughly 200,000 clones, 80% to 90% seen once. Sequencing was performed on PBMCs or T cells enriched from blood (not recorded which). The receptor source for this set is a woman aged 35 to 49 with acute COVID-19. The CDR3 runs from the conserved cysteine through the conserved F or W. The order of the fields is clone size, D gene, V gene, J gene, CDR3 DNA, CDR3 protein. The D gene is left open where the match is weak. Not all rows give a size; the values are once, few, many and, for expanded clones, a class.

-	TRBD2	TRBV10-2	TRBJ2-3	TGCGCCAGTAGTTCGACTAGCGGCACAGATACGCAGTATTTT	CASSSTSGTDTQYF
-	-	TRBV27	TRBJ2-1	TGTGCCAGCAGTTTTAGGGCGGGAAACTACAATGAGCAGTTCTTC	CASSFRAGNYNEQFF
few	-	TRBV6-5	TRBJ1-3	TGTGCCAGCAGGTCGACGGGGGGGGCTGGAAACACCATATATTTT	CASRSTGGAGNTIYF
-	-	TRBV6-5	TRBJ2-7	TGTGCCACCGGTCGACAGGCCTACGAGCAGTACTTC	CATGRQAYEQYF
-	-	TRBV2	TRBJ1-6	TGTGCCAGCAGCACGGTTAATTCACCCCTCCACTTT	CASSTVNSPLHF
once	-	TRBV5-1	TRBJ2-2	TGCGCCAGCATCGTCGGTCCGGGGGAGGGGGAGCTGTTTTTT	CASIVGPGEGELFF
-	TRBD1	TRBV7-9	TRBJ1-2	TGTGCCAGCAGCTCCCCGGGACAGCAGAACTATGGCTACACCTTC	CASSSPGQQNYGYTF
once	-	TRBV10-3	TRBJ2-3	TGTGCCATCAGTGTAAGCCAGGGCTTCGATACGCAGTATTTT	CAISVSQGFDTQYF
-	-	TRBV6-5	TRBJ1-2	TGTGCCAGCAGTAACGCCCTAACCTGCACCTTC	CASSNALTCTF
-	-	TRBV11-2	TRBJ1-3	TGTGCCAGCAGCTTAGGGGGGGGATCTGGAAACACCATATATTTT	CASSLGGGSGNTIYF
once	TRBD2	TRBV14	TRBJ2-1	TGTGCCAGCAGCCTGAGCGGGACGGTTTACAATGAGCAGTTCTTC	CASSLSGTVYNEQFF